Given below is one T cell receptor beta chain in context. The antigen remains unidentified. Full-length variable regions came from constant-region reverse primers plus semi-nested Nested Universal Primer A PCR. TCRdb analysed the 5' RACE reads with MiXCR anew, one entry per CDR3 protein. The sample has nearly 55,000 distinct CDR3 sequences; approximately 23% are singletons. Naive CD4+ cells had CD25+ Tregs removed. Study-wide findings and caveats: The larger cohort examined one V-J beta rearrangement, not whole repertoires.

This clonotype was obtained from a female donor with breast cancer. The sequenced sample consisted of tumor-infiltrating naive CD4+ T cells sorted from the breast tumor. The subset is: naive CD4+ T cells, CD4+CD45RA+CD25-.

CDR3 protein: CASSLRLAGVFWAYEQYF. CDR3 nucleotide sequence: TGTGCCAGCAGTTTAAGGCTAGCGGGAGTCTTTTGGGCCTACGAGCAGTACTTC. This chain joins TRBV12-3 or TRBV12-4 and TRBJ2-7, with 10 bases identical to TRBD2. V lost 2 bases to trimming and J lost 2 bases; unmatched junction nucleotides: 12. This CDR3 has 18 amino acids.